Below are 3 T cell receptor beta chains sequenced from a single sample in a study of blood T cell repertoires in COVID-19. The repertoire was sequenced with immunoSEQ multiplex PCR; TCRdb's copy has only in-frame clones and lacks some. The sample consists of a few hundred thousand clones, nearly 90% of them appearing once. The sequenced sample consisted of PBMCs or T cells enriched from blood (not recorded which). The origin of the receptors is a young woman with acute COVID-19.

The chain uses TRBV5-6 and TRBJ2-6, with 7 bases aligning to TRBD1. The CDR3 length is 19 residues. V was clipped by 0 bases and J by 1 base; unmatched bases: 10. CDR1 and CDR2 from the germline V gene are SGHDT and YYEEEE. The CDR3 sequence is CASSLVTTGLLSGANVLTF. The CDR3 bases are TGTGCCAGCAGCTTGGTCACGACAGGGCTACTATCTGGGGCCAACGTCCTGACTTTC.

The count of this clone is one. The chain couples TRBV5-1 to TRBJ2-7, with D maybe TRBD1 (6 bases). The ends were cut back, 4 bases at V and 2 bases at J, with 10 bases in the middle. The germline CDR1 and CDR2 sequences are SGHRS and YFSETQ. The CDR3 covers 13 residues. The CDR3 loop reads CASSVWTAYEQYF. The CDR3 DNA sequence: TGCGCCAGCAGCGTCTGGACAGCCTACGAGCAGTACTTC.

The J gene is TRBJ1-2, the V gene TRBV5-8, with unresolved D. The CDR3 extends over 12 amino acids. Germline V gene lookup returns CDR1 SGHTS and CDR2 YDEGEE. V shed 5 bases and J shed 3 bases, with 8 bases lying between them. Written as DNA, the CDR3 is TGTGCCAGCAGTCCGGGGTACTATGGCTACACCTTC. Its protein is CASSPGYYGYTF.